This T cell receptor beta chain appears in the sequencing data of a study of T cell responses to AZD1222 COVID-19 vaccine. CDR3 length: 13 amino acids. V was trimmed by 4 bases and J by 5 bases, leaving 12 bases between them. The germline V gene encodes CDR1 LNHDA and CDR2 SQIVND (reference sequence). The assay was immunoSEQ multiplex PCR, and TCRdb's table has in-frame clones only and misses some. This table has 90,000 to 120,000 clones, roughly nine tenths appearing once. Study-wide findings and caveats: Donors skewed white British and female; clonal diversity was possibly underestimated.

With respect to this clone: Its antigen remains unidentified.

The specimen comprised peripheral blood, sampled on day 0 of AZD1222 vaccination. This rearrangement joins TRBV19 to TRBJ2-7; D is perhaps TRBD1 (6 bases). This sequence was found in an adult in good health. The CDR3 reads CASSTTGSDEQYF. DNA for the CDR3: TGTGCCAGTAGTACCACAGGGTCTGACGAGCAGTACTTC.